The rows below give T cell receptor beta chains drawn from one sample of a study of beta chain features in type 1 diabetes. The method was immunoSEQ multiplex PCR; TCRdb's version includes in-frame clones alone and lacks a portion of them. The data hold under 900,000 clones, with roughly 15% observed a single time. The source material was naive CD4+ T cells from blood. The receptors were sampled from a woman aged 18-29 years in good health. CDR3s include the opening cysteine and the closing phenylalanine or tryptophan. The order of the fields is V gene, D gene, J gene, clone size, CDR3 DNA, CDR3 protein. The D gene is left open where the match is weak. Clone size is stated in some rows and not others, as once, few, many or a class when expanded.

TRBV6-5	.	TRBJ1-5	few	TGTGCCAGCAGTCTGACGCAGGGTAGGGATCAGCCCCAGCATTTT	CASSLTQGRDQPQHF
TRBV7-3	.	TRBJ2-3	.	TGTGCCAGCAGCTTACAGGGGACCGGGTTGGATACGCAGTATTTT	CASSLQGTGLDTQYF
TRBV28	TRBD2	TRBJ2-7	few	TGTGCCAGCAGTCCCTTGGGTGTGGCGGGAGACGTGTACGAGCAGTACTTC	CASSPLGVAGDVYEQYF
TRBV9	TRBD2	TRBJ2-1	.	TGTGCCAGCAGCGTAGGGCTAGCGGGAGTGTCTGAGCAGTTCTTC	CASSVGLAGVSEQFF
TRBV6-6	.	TRBJ1-2	.	TGTGCCAGCAGTTACGGCCGGGGACTTTATGGCTACACCTTC	CASSYGRGLYGYTF
TRBV6-6	.	TRBJ2-2	.	TGTGCCAGCAGGACTACGGGAGTTTCCACCGGGGAGCTGTTTTTT	CASRTTGVSTGELFF
TRBV29-1	TRBD2	TRBJ2-7	few	TGCAGCGTTGGTGGGACTAGCCTTGTTCACGAGCAGTACTTC	CSVGGTSLVHEQYF
TRBV18	.	TRBJ2-7	.	TGTGCCAGCTCACCAGGGACCACCTACGAGCAGTACTTC	CASSPGTTYEQYF
TRBV27	.	TRBJ1-5	.	TGTGCCAGCAGTCGGCGGGGCCATCAGCCCCAGCATTTT	CASSRRGHQPQHF
TRBV28	TRBD1	TRBJ1-2	.	TGTGCCAGCAGCGGGACAGAATATGGCTACACCTTC	CASSGTEYGYTF
TRBV7-2	.	TRBJ2-7	few	TGTGCCAGCAGTCTCAGCTACGAGCAGTACTTC	CASSLSYEQYF
TRBV5-1	.	TRBJ2-1	.	TGCGCCAGCAGCCCAACTGAACAGGGTGTTTTGTTCTTC	CASSPTEQGVLFF
TRBV20-1	.	TRBJ2-7	.	TGCAGTGCCTACGACTACGAGCAGTACTTC	CSAYDYEQYF
TRBV28	.	TRBJ1-5	.	TGTGCCAGCAGTTTCCGGCAGCCCCAGCATTTT	CASSFRQPQHF
TRBV25-1	TRBD1	TRBJ1-1	.	TGTGCCAGCAGTGAACAGGGGGTCGGGAACACTGAAGCTTTCTTT	CASSEQGVGNTEAFF
TRBV18	TRBD1	TRBJ2-7	few	TGTGCCAGCTCAACCGGACAGGGTAACGAGCAGTACTTC	CASSTGQGNEQYF
TRBV18	TRBD2	TRBJ2-3	few	TGTGCCAGCTCACCAGGACTAGCGGGAGTCACAGATACGCAGTATTTT	CASSPGLAGVTDTQYF
TRBV4-2	.	TRBJ2-3	few	TGTGCCAGCAGCCAAGTTTCCCGGGACACCACAGATACGCAGTATTTT	CASSQVSRDTTDTQYF
TRBV15	TRBD1	TRBJ2-2	few	TGTGCCACCAGCGCCCAGGGGGACAGGGTCAACACCGGGGAGCTGTTTTTT	CATSAQGDRVNTGELFF
TRBV18	.	TRBJ2-2	few	TGTGCCAGCTCACCAGGGGGGCCGAACACCGGGGAGCTGTTTTTT	CASSPGGPNTGELFF
TRBV4-2	.	TRBJ2-2	.	TGTGCCAGCAGCCCTTCCAGTGGGAGTTCTCCCGGGGAGCTGTTTTTT	CASSPSSGSSPGELFF
TRBV7-8	.	TRBJ2-1	.	TGTGCCAGCAGCTTAGAGAGGGGGACCGAGCAGTTCTTC	CASSLERGTEQFF
TRBV4-3	TRBD2	TRBJ2-3	.	TGCGCCAGCAGCCAAGACTGGCTAGCGGGAAGTTCAGTCCTCACAGATACGCAGTATTTT	CASSQDWLAGSSVLTDTQYF
TRBV7-2	.	TRBJ1-1	.	TGTGCCAGCAGCCCGGAGTTCAGTAACACTGAAGCTTTCTTT	CASSPEFSNTEAFF
TRBV2	.	TRBJ2-7	few	TGTGCCAGCAGACGGACAGCTTTTACCTACGAGCAGTACTTC	CASRRTAFTYEQYF
TRBV7-2	TRBD1	TRBJ2-5	few	TGTGCCAGCAGCAAGAACAGGGGGGAGACCCAGTACTTC	CASSKNRGETQYF
TRBV18	TRBD1	TRBJ1-3	few	TGTGCCAGCTCAGGGACAGGCTCTGGAAACACCATATATTTT	CASSGTGSGNTIYF
TRBV2	.	TRBJ2-7	.	TGTGCCAGCAGTGAAGCGGACCTTTACGAGCAGTACTTC	CASSEADLYEQYF
TRBV4-3	.	TRBJ2-2	.	TGCGCCAGCAGCCAAGAAGGAACGGCGGGAAACACCGGGGAGCTGTTTTTT	CASSQEGTAGNTGELFF
TRBV5-1	.	TRBJ2-2	.	TGCGCCAGCAGCTTGTTATTCGGGCCGGACACCGGGGAGCTGTTTTTT	CASSLLFGPDTGELFF
TRBV6-1	.	TRBJ2-5	few	TGTGCCAGTCGACTCTCCGGGACACCAGAGACCCAGTACTTC	CASRLSGTPETQYF
TRBV29-1	.	TRBJ2-3	few	TGCAGCGTTACAGGGCCTGGCACAGATACGCAGTATTTT	CSVTGPGTDTQYF
TRBV4-3	.	TRBJ2-3	few	TGCGCCAGCAGCCAGGGGGTTTGGGATACGCAGTATTTT	CASSQGVWDTQYF
TRBV5-1	.	TRBJ1-2	.	TGCGCCAGCAGCTTGGGGGGAGATGGCTACACCTTC	CASSLGGDGYTF
TRBV7-9	.	TRBJ2-4	many	TGTGCCAGCAGCCCGGTGGGAAGGATGGACATTCAGTACTTC	CASSPVGRMDIQYF
TRBV6-1	.	TRBJ2-2	.	TGTGCCAGCAGGGGGTCCCCACAGACCGGGGAGCTGTTTTTT	CASRGSPQTGELFF
TRBV11-3	.	TRBJ1-1	.	TGTGCCAGCAGCTTAGACAGGTCGTTAAATAAAGCTTTCTTT	CASSLDRSLNKAFF
TRBV18	.	TRBJ2-1	few	TGTGCCAGCTCACCACCGAAGGGATCCTACAATGAGCAGTTCTTC	CASSPPKGSYNEQFF
TRBV7-2	.	TRBJ2-5	few	TGTGCCAGCAGCCCCCGTGTCCAAGAGACCCAGTACTTC	CASSPRVQETQYF
TRBV19	.	TRBJ2-3	.	TGTGCCAGTAGGACGGGAGATACGCAGTATTTT	CASRTGDTQYF
TRBV7-9	.	TRBJ2-5	.	TGTGCCAGCAGCTTCAACCGGGCGGGGAAGACCCAGTACTTC	CASSFNRAGKTQYF
TRBV5-6	TRBD1	TRBJ1-2	.	TGTGCCAGCAGCCATGGGACAGCTAACTATGGCTACACCTTC	CASSHGTANYGYTF
TRBV9	TRBD2	TRBJ2-7	.	TGTGCCAGCAGCGTTACCGGGACTAGCTTCTACGAGCAGTACTTC	CASSVTGTSFYEQYF
TRBV29-1	.	TRBJ2-2	few	TGCAGCGTCCTGACGGGGCTAGCGAACACCGGGGAGCTGTTTTTT	CSVLTGLANTGELFF
TRBV2	TRBD1	TRBJ2-7	few	TGTGCCAGCTGGGCACAGGGGGCGTTCTACGAGCAGTACTTC	CASWAQGAFYEQYF
TRBV7-3	.	TRBJ2-2	.	TGTGCCAGCAGCCCAAATGCCGGGCCAGGGGTGCTGTTTTTT	CASSPNAGPGVLFF
TRBV29-1	.	TRBJ2-2	few	TGCAGCACCTACACTGGGGCGGGGCTGTTTTTT	CSTYTGAGLFF
TRBV7-9	.	TRBJ2-1	.	TGTGCCAGCAGCCCAAGTGGTAGGACACGGAGCTCCTACAATGAGCAGTTCTTC	CASSPSGRTRSSYNEQFF
TRBV28	TRBD2	TRBJ2-7	.	TGTGCCAGCAGTCCTTCTCTAGCGGGAGGGCCACAAGAGCAGTACTTC	CASSPSLAGGPQEQYF
TRBV5-1	TRBD1	TRBJ1-2	.	TGCGCCAGCACCGACTCGGCAGGGGGCAACTATGGCTACACCTTC	CASTDSAGGNYGYTF
TRBV4-3	.	TRBJ1-6	.	TGCGCCAGCAGCCAAGATAAACCCCTCCACTTT	CASSQDKPLHF
TRBV4-1	TRBD1	TRBJ1-2	.	TGCGCCAGCAGCCACACTACAGGGGGCGTTGGAATCGGCTATGGCTACACCTTC	CASSHTTGGVGIGYGYTF
TRBV2	.	TRBJ2-3	.	TGTGCCAGCACCGAGTCGAAAACGCAGTATTTT	CASTESKTQYF
TRBV27	.	TRBJ1-1	.	TGTGCCTGTGGGAGGGCAAGGCGGGCTGAAGCTTTCTTT	CACGRARRAEAFF